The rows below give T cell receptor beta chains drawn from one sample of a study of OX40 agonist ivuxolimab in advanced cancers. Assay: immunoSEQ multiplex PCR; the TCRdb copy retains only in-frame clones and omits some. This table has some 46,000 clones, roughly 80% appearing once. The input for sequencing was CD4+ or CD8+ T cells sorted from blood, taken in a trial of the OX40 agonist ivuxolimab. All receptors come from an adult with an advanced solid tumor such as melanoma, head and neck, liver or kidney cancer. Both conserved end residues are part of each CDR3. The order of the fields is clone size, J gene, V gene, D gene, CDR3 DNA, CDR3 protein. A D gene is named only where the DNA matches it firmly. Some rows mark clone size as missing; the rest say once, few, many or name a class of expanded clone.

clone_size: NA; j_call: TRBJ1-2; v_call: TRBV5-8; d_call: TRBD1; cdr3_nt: TGTGCCAGCAGCTTGGGACAGGGAAACTATGGCTACACCTTC; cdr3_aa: CASSLGQGNYGYTF
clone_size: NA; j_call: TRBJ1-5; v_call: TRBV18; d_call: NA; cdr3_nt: TGTGCCAGCTCACCAGAGATAAATCAGCCCCAGCATTTT; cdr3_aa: CASSPEINQPQHF
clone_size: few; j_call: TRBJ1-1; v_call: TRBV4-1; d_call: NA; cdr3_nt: TGCGCCAGCAGCCGGGGTACTCGGACCACTGAAGCTTTCTTT; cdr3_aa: CASSRGTRTTEAFF
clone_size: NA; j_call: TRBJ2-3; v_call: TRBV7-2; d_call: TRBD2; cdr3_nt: TGTGCCAGCAGCTTAGGCGGGAGGGGGGCAGATACGCAGTATTTT; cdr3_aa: CASSLGGRGADTQYF
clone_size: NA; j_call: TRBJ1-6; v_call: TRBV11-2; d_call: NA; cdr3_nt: TGTGCCAGCAGCTTAGGGGGGGCCCATTCACCCCTCCACTTT; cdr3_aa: CASSLGGAHSPLHF
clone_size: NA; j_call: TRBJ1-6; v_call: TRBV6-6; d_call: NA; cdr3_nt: TGTGCCAGCAGCCCCCTCACAGAGTCCCTCCACTTT; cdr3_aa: CASSPLTESLHF
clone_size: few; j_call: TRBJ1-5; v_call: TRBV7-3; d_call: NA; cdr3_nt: TGTGCCAGCAGCTTAGATCGGGGGAGCAATCAGCCCCAGCATTTT; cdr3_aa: CASSLDRGSNQPQHF
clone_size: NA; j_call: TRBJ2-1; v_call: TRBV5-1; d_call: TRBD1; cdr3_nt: TGCGCCAGCAGCTTGACAGGGGGCGGGTGGTTCTTC; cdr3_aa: CASSLTGGGWFF
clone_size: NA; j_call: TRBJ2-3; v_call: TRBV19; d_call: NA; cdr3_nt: TGTGCCAGTAGTATTGGACGCCGTTTTAGCACAGATACGCAGTATTTT; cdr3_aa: CASSIGRRFSTDTQYF
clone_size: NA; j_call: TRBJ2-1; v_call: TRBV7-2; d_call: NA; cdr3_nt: TGTGCCAGCAGCTTAAATCGCGCGGGGAGCCTCAATGAGCAGTTCTTC; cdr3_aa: CASSLNRAGSLNEQFF
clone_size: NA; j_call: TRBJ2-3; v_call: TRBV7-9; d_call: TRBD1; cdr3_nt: TGTGCCAGCAGCCCCAGGGGGAGCACAGATACGCAGTATTTT; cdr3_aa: CASSPRGSTDTQYF
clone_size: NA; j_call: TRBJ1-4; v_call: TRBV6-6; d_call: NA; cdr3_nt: TGTGCCAGCAGTTACAGGGACAACCGGAATAATGAAAAACTGTTTTTT; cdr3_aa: CASSYRDNRNNEKLFF
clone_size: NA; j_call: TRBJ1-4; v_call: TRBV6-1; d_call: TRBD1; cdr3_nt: TGTGCCAGCAGTGGCGGACAGGGTCGGGAAAAACTGTTTTTT; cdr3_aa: CASSGGQGREKLFF
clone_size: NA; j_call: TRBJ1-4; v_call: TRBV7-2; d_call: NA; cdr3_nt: TGTGCCAGCAGCTTCGGGCGGGATGAAAAACTGTTTTTT; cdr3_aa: CASSFGRDEKLFF
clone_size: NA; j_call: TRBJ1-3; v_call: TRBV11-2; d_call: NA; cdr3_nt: TGTGCCAGCAGCTTAGATCTGGGCAGGGGCAGAAACACCATATATTTT; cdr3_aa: CASSLDLGRGRNTIYF
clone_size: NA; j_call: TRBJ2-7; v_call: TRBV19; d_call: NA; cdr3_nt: TGTGCCACCCATCCCCCACAGCGGGTCTACGAGCAGTACTTC; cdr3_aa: CATHPPQRVYEQYF
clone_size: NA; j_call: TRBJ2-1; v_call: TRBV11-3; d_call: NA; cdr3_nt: TGTGCCAGCAGCTTAGACAGCAATGAGCAGTTCTTC; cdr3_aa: CASSLDSNEQFF
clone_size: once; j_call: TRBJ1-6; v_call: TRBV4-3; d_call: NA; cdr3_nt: TGCGCCAGCAGCCAAGATTCGGCTCCCTATAATTCACCCCTCCACTTT; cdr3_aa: CASSQDSAPYNSPLHF
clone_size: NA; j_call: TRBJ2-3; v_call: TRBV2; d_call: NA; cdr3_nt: TGTGCCAGCAGTTCTCAGGGATCTAGCACAGATACGCAGTATTTT; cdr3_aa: CASSSQGSSTDTQYF
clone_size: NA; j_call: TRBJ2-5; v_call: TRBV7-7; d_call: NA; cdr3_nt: TGTGCCAGCAGCTTAGGACCGCAAGAGACCCAGTACTTC; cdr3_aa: CASSLGPQETQYF
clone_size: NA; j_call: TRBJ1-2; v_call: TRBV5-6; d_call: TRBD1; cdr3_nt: TGTGCCAGCAGCTTCACGGACAGGGAGAACTATGGCTACACCTTC; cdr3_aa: CASSFTDRENYGYTF
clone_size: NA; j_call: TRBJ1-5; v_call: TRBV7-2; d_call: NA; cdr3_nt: TGTGCCAGCAGCTTAGAAGAGATGGTAAATCAGCCCCAGCATTTT; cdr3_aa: CASSLEEMVNQPQHF
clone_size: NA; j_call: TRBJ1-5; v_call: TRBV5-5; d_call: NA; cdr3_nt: TGTGCCAGCAGCCTACTCCGGGGGCCTAATCAGCCCCAGCATTTT; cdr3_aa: CASSLLRGPNQPQHF
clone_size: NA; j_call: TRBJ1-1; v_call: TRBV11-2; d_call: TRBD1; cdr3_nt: TGTGCCAGCAGCGCGACAGGGGGCGGCGACACTGAAGCTTTCTTT; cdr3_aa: CASSATGGGDTEAFF
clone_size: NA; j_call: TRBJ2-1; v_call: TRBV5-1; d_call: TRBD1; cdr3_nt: TGCGCCAGCAGGGGACAGGTAGAGCAGTTCTTC; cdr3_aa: CASRGQVEQFF
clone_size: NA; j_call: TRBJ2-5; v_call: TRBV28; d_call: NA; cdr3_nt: TGTGCCAGCAGTTCCTTCCCTATGACAGAGGGGGAAGAGACCCAGTACTTC; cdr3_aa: CASSSFPMTEGEETQYF
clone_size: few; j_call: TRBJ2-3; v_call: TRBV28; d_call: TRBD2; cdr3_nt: TGTGCCAGCAGTACCGGACTAGCGGGAGGAAATCCAGATACGCAGTATTTT; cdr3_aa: CASSTGLAGGNPDTQYF
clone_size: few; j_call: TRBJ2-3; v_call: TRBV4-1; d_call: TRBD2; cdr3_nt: TGCGCCAGCAGCCAAGAGGGTGGCGGGGGGGTGGCAGATACGCAGTATTTT; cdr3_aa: CASSQEGGGGVADTQYF
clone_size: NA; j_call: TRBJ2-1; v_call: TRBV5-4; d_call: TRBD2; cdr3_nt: TGTGCCAGCAGCTTGGTCGGCGGGGGGTCGTATGAGCAGTTCTTC; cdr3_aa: CASSLVGGGSYEQFF
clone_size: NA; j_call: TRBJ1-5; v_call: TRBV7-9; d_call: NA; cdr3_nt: TGTGCCAGCAGCTTAGCTGCAGGGACTCAGCCCCAGCATTTT; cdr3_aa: CASSLAAGTQPQHF
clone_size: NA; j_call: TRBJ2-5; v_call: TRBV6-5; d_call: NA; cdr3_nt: TGTGCCAGCAGGCAGGGAAAGACCCAGTACTTC; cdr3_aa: CASRQGKTQYF
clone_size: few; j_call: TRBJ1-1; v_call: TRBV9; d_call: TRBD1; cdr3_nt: TGTGCCAGCGACCGACAGGGGACTGAAGCTTTCTTT; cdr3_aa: CASDRQGTEAFF
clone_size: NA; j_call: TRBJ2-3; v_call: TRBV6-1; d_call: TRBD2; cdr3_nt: TGTGCCAGCGCAGGGACTACCTATCGCGCAGATACGCAGTATTTT; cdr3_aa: CASAGTTYRADTQYF
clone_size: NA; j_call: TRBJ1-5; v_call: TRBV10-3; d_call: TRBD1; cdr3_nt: TGTGCCATCAGCGGACAGGGAGGCAATCAGCCCCAGCATTTT; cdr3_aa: CAISGQGGNQPQHF
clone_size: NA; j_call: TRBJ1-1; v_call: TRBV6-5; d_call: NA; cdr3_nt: TGTGCCAGCAGTTACGAGCTGCAAGCTTTCTTT; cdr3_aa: CASSYELQAFF
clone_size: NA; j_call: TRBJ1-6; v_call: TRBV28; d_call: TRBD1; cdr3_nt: TGTGCCAGCAGCCTGACAGGGGGCTGGGTTTCACCCCTCCACTTT; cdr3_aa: CASSLTGGWVSPLHF
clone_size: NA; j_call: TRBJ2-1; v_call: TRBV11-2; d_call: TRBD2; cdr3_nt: TGTGCCAGCAAGATAGCGGGGGCCCCGGGGCAGTTCTTC; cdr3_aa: CASKIAGAPGQFF
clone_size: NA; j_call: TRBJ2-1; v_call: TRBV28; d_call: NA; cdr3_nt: TGTGCCAGCAGTGCTCGGTTGTACAATGAGCAGTTCTTC; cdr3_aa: CASSARLYNEQFF
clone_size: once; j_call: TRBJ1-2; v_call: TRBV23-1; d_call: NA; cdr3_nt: TGCGCCAGCAGCCGGGGGCGGAGGAGATACTATGGCTACACCTTC; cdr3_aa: CASSRGRRRYYGYTF
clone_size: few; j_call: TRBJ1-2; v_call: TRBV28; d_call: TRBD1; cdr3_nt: TGTGCCAGCAGGTACGGGACAGGGGATCATGGCTACACCTTC; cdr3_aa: CASRYGTGDHGYTF
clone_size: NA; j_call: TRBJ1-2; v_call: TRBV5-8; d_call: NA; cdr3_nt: TGTGCCAGCAGCTTGGGAGGAGGGGCGCGAAGCTATGGCTACACCTTC; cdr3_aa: CASSLGGGARSYGYTF
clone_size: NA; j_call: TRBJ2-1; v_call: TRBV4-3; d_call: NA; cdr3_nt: TGCGCCAGCAGCCAAGATATAAGGGGCAATGAGCAGTTCTTC; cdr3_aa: CASSQDIRGNEQFF
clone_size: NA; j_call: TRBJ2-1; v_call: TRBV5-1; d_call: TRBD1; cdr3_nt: TGCGCCAGCAGCTCGGGACAGGCGAACAATGAGCAGTTCTTC; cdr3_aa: CASSSGQANNEQFF
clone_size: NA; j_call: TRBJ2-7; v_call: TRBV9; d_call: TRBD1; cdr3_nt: TGTGCCAGCAGCGTAGAAGGACAGGGATACGAGCAGTACTTC; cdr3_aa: CASSVEGQGYEQYF
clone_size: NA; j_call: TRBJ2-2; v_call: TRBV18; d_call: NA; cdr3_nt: TGTGCCAGCTCACCCGACCGGGGGTCCTATAAGGAGCTGTTTTTT; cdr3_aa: CASSPDRGSYKELFF
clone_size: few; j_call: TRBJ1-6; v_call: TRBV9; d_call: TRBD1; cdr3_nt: TGTGCCAGCAGCGTAGGACAGGGGAATTCACCCCTCCACTTT; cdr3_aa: CASSVGQGNSPLHF
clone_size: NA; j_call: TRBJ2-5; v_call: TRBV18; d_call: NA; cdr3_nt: TGTGCCAGCTCACTTACCAAAGGACTCCAAGAGACCCAGTACTTC; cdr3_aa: CASSLTKGLQETQYF
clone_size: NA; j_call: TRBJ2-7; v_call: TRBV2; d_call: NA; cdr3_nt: TGTGCCAGCAGCCTAACAGGGCTGGGCTACGAGCAGTACTTC; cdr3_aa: CASSLTGLGYEQYF
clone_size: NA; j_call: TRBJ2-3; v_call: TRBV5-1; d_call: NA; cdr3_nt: TGCGCCAGCAGCTTGTGGCAAGATACGCAGTATTTT; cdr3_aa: CASSLWQDTQYF
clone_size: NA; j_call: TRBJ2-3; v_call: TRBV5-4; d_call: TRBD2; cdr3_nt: TGTGCCAGCACCATACTAGCGGGGGGGGCAGATACGCAGTATTTT; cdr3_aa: CASTILAGGADTQYF
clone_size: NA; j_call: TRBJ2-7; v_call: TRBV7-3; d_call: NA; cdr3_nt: TGTGCCAGCAGCCGGGAAGCCTACGAGCAGTACTTC; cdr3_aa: CASSREAYEQYF
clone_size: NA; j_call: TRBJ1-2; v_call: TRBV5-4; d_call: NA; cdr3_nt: TGTGCCAGCAGCTTTACAGGGTCGAGGGGCTACACCTTC; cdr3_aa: CASSFTGSRGYTF
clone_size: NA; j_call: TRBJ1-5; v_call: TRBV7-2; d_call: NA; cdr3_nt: TGTGCCAGCAGCCCCCTGGGGAGCCTCAATCAGCCCCAGCATTTT; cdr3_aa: CASSPLGSLNQPQHF
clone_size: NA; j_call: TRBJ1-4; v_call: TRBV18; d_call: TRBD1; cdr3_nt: TGTGCCAGCTCAAAGGGACAGAATAATGAAAAACTGTTTTTT; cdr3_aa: CASSKGQNNEKLFF
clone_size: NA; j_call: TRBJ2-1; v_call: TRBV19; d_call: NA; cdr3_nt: TGTGCCAGTAGTCTTTTGCGGGCCACCTACAATGAGCAGTTCTTC; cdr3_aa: CASSLLRATYNEQFF
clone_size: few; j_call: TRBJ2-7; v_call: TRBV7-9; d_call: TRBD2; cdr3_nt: TGTGCCAGCAGCAAAGCAGCGGGAGATCGCTACGAGCAGTACTTC; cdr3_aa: CASSKAAGDRYEQYF